This T cell receptor (beta chain) is drawn from a study of blood T cell repertoires in COVID-19. Study details: COVID-19 samples, acute and convalescent, were from the United States, Italy and Spain. Sources were T cells, B-cell-depleted T cells, or PBMCs; the material itself was cDNA or gDNA.

Original handling: Quantification of nucleated cells was approximated via reference gene primer amplification. The method was immunoSEQ multiplex PCR; TCRdb's version includes in-frame clones alone and lacks a portion of them. The V and J calls and clone size were taken over from that table, and D and trimming were inferred from the DNA. This table holds approximately 17,000 clones, about 89% found once. The sample was peripheral blood. This sequence originates from a man aged 60 to 75 with acute or convalescent COVID-19.

The CDR3 spells CASSLGLPGQGSDEQYF. CDR3 DNA sequence: TGTGCCAGCAGCTTAGGGCTTCCGGGACAGGGGTCCGACGAGCAGTACTTC. The V and J genes are TRBV7-6 and TRBJ2-7; TRBD1 matches at 10 bases. Germline V gives CDR1 SGHVS, CDR2 FNYEAQ. Unmatched junction bases numbered 11, after V lost 1 base and J lost 5 bases. The CDR3 has 17 amino acids. The variable domain in full, completed from reference TRBV7-6 and TRBJ2-7, reads GAGVSQSPRYKVTKRGQDVALRCDPISGHVSLYWYRQALGQGPEFLTYFNYEAQQDKSGLPNDRFSAERPEGSISTLTIQRTEQRDSAMYRCASSLGLPGQGSDEQYFGPGTRLTVT.